This T cell receptor beta chain was obtained from a study of blood T cells in healthy people across ages. The germline V gene encodes CDR1 SEHNR and CDR2 FQNEAQ (reference sequence). V lost 5 bases and J lost 3; bases outside the gene matches: 8. This CDR3 is built from 16 residues. For the second PCR, which ran for roughly 6 to 11 cycles, a sample-barcoded 5' primer and a J-beta primer mix were used. MiXCR was run by TCRdb on the 5' RACE reads, yielding one entry per CDR3 protein. Of approximately 490,000 distinct CDR3 sequences in the sample, about 24% were seen once. Whole-study findings and limits: When set beside aged donors, long-lived donors presented more naive CD4+ cells and higher diversity.

In regard to this clonotype: Antigen unknown.

Extraction yielded at least 6 micrograms of total RNA per sample. These data are also associated with another study on T cells of mothers and their children. That work states: With unrelated pairs as the comparison, related mother-child pairs had a slightly higher overlap that was not significant.

V and J are TRBV7-9 and TRBJ2-4, with 9 bases that match TRBD1. Sequencing used blood. The sequence was collected from a boy younger than 18 in good health. CDR3 coding DNA: TGTGCCAGCAGCAAAAGGGACAGGGTGGACAAAAACATTCAGTACTTC. This codes for CASSKRDRVDKNIQYF.